Below are 7 T cell receptor beta chains sequenced from a single sample in a study of T cells in Graves' hyperthyroidism and ophthalmopathy. RNA transcripts gave rise to amplified TCR beta CDR3 regions. Initially, a first-round RT-PCR of the TCR CDR3 employed the HTBI primer set. TCRdb reprocessed the multiplex PCR reads via MiXCR and lists one record per CDR3 protein. The sample lists about 400,000 distinct CDR3 sequences, 15% occurring once. Sequencing was done on a sample of blood. The receptor source for this set is a woman in her thirties with Graves' hyperthyroidism.

This clonotype was picked up many times. The genes are TRBV3-1 and TRBJ1-1, with D perhaps TRBD1 (5 bases). V dropped 6 bases and J dropped 4 bases, with 15 bases sitting between them. CDR1 and CDR2 from the germline V gene are LGHDT and YNNKEL (reference sequence). This CDR3 comprises 14 residues. The CDR3 spells CASRPIERGTEAFF. DNA of the CDR3: TGTGCCAGCAGACCAATTGAAAGGGGCACTGAAGCTTTCTTT. Based on the CDR3 plus reference TRBV3-1 and TRBJ1-1, the full variable domain is DTAVSQTPKYLVTQMGNDKSIKCEQNLGHDTMYWYKQDSKKFLKIMFSYNNKELIINETVPNRFSPKSPDKAHLNLHINSLELGDSAVYFCASRPIERGTEAFFGQGTRLTVV.

This clonotype has more than one count but fewer than ten. A read error may be the cause here, since a much bigger clone is one base away. V usage is TRBV3-1 and J usage is TRBJ2-1; a weak D match, TRBD2 (6 bases). CDR1 is LGHDT and CDR2 is YNNKEL in the germline V gene (reference sequence). This CDR3 is built from 16 residues. The chain's CDR3 is CAGSPSRAGIYNEQFF. CDR3 bases: TGTGCCGGCAGCCCAAGCCGGGCGGGAATATACAATGAGCAGTTCTTC.

Notes on this clonotype: A junction end diverges from the germline sequence, so it may reflect a read error. The V and J genes are TRBV7-8 and TRBJ2-1; D is possibly TRBD2 (5 bases). CDR3 length equals 14 residues. The germline CDR1 and CDR2 sequences are SGHVS and FQNEAQ. The CDR3 coding sequence is TGTGTCAGCAGCTTTCGAGGGCCGTACAATGAGCAGTTCTTC. Translated, it gives CVSSFRGPYNEQFF.

There are a few counts of this clonotype. The chain uses TRBV4-1 and TRBJ2-5; 9 bases are shared with TRBD2. This CDR3 spans 15 amino acids. Unmatched junction bases numbered 6, after V lost 3 bases and J lost 4 bases. CDR1 and CDR2 (germline): MGHRA, YSYEKL. CDR3 sequence: CASSHRAGGGETQYF. The CDR3 DNA is TGCGCCAGCAGCCACCGAGCGGGAGGCGGAGAGACCCAGTACTTC.

The genes are TRBV20-1 and TRBJ1-5, with no clear D. This CDR3 has 12 residues. V was shortened by 1 base and J by 2 bases, with 3 bases between the two germline ends. Germline assignment: CDR1 DFQATT and CDR2 SNEGSKA (reference sequence). For the CDR3, the DNA is TGCAGTGCTAGAGTCCGCAATCAGCCCCAGCATTTT. Its translation is CSARVRNQPQHF.

Many counts were recorded for this clonotype. V is TRBV24-1 and J is TRBJ2-7; D possibly corresponds to TRBD2 (5 bases). The CDR3 contains 13 residues. V gave up 2 bases and J gave up 6 bases, with 10 bases separating them. Germline CDR1 and CDR2: KGHDR and SFDVKD. As DNA, the CDR3 is TGTGCCACCAGTGATTCACTAGAAGCCGAGCAGTACTTC. It yields the protein CATSDSLEAEQYF.

This clonotype was observed many times. The genes are TRBV18 and TRBJ1-2; D is possibly TRBD1 (6 bases). Per germline, CDR1 KGHSH and CDR2 LQKENI. This CDR3 contains 14 residues. Trimming took 5 bases from V and 4 from J, leaving 14 bases between them. The chain's CDR3 is CASSFEAGAYGYTF. CDR3 nucleotides: TGTGCCAGCTCATTTGAGGCAGGGGCCTATGGCTACACCTTC.